This TCR beta chain originates from a study of CD8+CD57+ T cells in acquired aplastic anemia. TCR beta VDJ and CDR3 were profiled, and genomic DNA was the template. Each CDR3 protein gets one entry after TCRdb re-called the reads with MiXCR. Here the sample spans approximately 65,000 distinct CDR3 sequences, roughly 58% being singletons. The CDR3 runs to 15 residues. V gave up 7 bases and J gave up 9 bases; unmatched junction bases: 13. Germline V CDR1 and CDR2: SGHRS, YFSETQ. In the case of this clonotype: A single base separates this from a much larger clone, so it may be a read error.

V gene TRBV5-1 combines with J gene TRBJ1-6, with 7 bases that match TRBD1. The receptor was isolated from a human donor in good health, serving as a control. Material: sorted CD4+, CD8+, or CD8+CD57+ T cells (not recorded which) from PBMCs. The CDR3 bases are TGCGCCAGCGGCCCGTGGTGGGACAGAGGTTCACCCCTCCACTTT. Protein: CASGPWWDRGSPLHF.